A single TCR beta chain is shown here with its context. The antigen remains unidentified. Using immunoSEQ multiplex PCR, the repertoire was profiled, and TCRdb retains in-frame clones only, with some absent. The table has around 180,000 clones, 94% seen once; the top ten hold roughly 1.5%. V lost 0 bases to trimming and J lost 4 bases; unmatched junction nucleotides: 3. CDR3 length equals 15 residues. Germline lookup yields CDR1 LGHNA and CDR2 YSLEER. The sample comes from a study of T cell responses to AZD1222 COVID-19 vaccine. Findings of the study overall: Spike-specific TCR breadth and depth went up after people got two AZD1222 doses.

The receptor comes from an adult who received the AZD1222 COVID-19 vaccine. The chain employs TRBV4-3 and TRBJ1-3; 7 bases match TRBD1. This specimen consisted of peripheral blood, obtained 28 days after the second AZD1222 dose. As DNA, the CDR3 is TGCGCCAGCAGCCAAGAAGGGGGCTTCGGAAACACCATATATTTT. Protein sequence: CASSQEGGFGNTIYF.